What follows are 9 T cell receptor beta chains derived from one specimen sequenced in a study of cytomegalovirus exposure and HLA in healthy donors. In the PCR, 60 Vbeta and 13 Jbeta primers were used. Only in-frame clones appear in the TCRdb table, and some are missing; sequencing was by immunoSEQ multiplex PCR. Among about 130,000 clones listed, just over 70% were seen once. The specimen was PBMCs. These receptor sequences come from a woman aged 55-70 years in good health and CMV-seropositive.

The chain combines TRBV5-4 with TRBJ2-7; TRBD2 aligns across 9 bases. The germline CDR1 and CDR2 sequences are SGHNT and YYREEE (reference sequence). This CDR3 is 16 amino acids long. The trim removed 4 bases at V and 6 bases at J, leaving 14 bases unmatched. CDR3 bases: TGTGCCAGCAGCCCCTGGAAGGGCGGGGGGGTACTCGAGCAGTACTTC. Amino acids: CASSPWKGGGVLEQYF.

This chain connects TRBV14 to TRBJ2-1; TRBD2 matches at 7 bases. CDR1 is SGHDN, CDR2 FVKESK, per germline. V lost 6 bases, J lost 0 bases, and 11 bases stayed unmatched. The CDR3 has 17 residues. Here the CDR3 reads CASRPLAGEGSYNEQFF. Written as DNA, the CDR3 is TGTGCCAGCAGACCCCTGGCCGGGGAGGGCTCCTACAATGAGCAGTTCTTC.

The chain employs TRBV7-6 and TRBJ2-3; TRBD1 matches at 7 bases. CDR3 size: 14 residues. Germline loops: CDR1 SGHVS, CDR2 FNYEAQ. V trimming: 4 bases; J trimming: 6 bases; junction bases outside the gene matches: 7. As DNA, the CDR3 is TGTGCCAGCAGCTCGACAGGGCCGGGGGATACGCAGTATTTT. Translation: CASSSTGPGDTQYF.

The V gene is TRBV7-3, the J gene TRBJ1-2; 7 bases align to TRBD1. With V trimmed by 3 bases and J by 7 bases, 8 bases remained unmatched. Per germline, CDR1 SGHTA and CDR2 FQGTGA. The CDR3 is 14 amino acids. The CDR3 DNA is TGTGCCAGCAGCTTGGAGAGGACAGGTAGTGGCTACACCTTC. Its protein product is CASSLERTGSGYTF.

The chain uses TRBV28 and TRBJ2-5, with TRBD2 as a possible D gene (6 bases). The CDR3 sequence is 14 residues long. Germline loops: CDR1 MDHEN, CDR2 SYDVKM. Deletions cut 2 bases from V and 0 bases from J, with 7 bases between. This CDR3 reads CASSLRDYQETQYF. The CDR3 DNA reads TGTGCCAGCAGTTTAAGGGACTACCAAGAGACCCAGTACTTC. The variable domain in full, with the rest retrieved from reference TRBV28 and TRBJ2-5, is DVKVTQSSRYLVKRTGEKVFLECVQDMDHENMFWYRQDPGLGLRLIYFSYDVKMKEKGDIPEGYSVSREKKERFSLILESASTNQTSMYLCASSLRDYQETQYFGPGTRLLVL.

This clone was observed once. The V gene is TRBV7-2, the J gene TRBJ1-2; tentative D call: TRBD1 (5 bases). CDR1 is SGHTA and CDR2 is FQGNSA in the germline V gene. The CDR3 is 15 amino acids. Deletions cut 1 base from V and 4 bases from J, with 13 bases between. In DNA, the CDR3 is TGTGCCAGCAGCTTAGGCCGACAGCGAGTCTATGGCTACACCTTC. It yields the protein CASSLGRQRVYGYTF.

The V gene is TRBV14, the J gene TRBJ1-2; D gene uncertain. The CDR3 is made up of 12 amino acids. The V end was cut by 0 bases, the J end by 7 bases, with 6 bases between. Germline V gives CDR1 SGHDN, CDR2 FVKESK. CDR3 DNA: TGTGCCAGCAGCCAAGAACGGGGTGGCTACACCTTC. Protein sequence: CASSQERGGYTF.

J is TRBJ1-1 and V is TRBV7-9; a weak D match, TRBD1 (6 bases). V lost 0 bases to trimming and J lost 5 bases, with 13 bases between them. The CDR3 extends over 15 amino acids. Germline loops: CDR1 SEHNR, CDR2 FQNEAQ (reference sequence). The CDR3 DNA reads as TGTGCCAGCAGCTTAGCGGGGGCACTGGTTACTGAAGCTTTCTTT. Its translation is CASSLAGALVTEAFF.

The chain employs TRBV6-1 and TRBJ2-1; possibly TRBD1 for D (7 bases). The germline gives CDR1 MNHNS, CDR2 SASEGT. V was pared by 2 bases and J by 3 bases, with 14 bases between. The length of the CDR3 is 16 residues. The CDR3 DNA follows: TGTGCCAGCAGTGAACCCTGGCAGGGGGGCTACAATGAGCAGTTCTTC. It specifies CASSEPWQGGYNEQFF.